Described below is a single T cell receptor beta chain sequence and its context. Its target is unknown. The record originates from a study of T cells after yellow fever vaccination. Germline CDR1 reads MNHEY; CDR2 reads SVGEGT. Trimming pared 2 bases from V and 9 bases from J, leaving 14 bases between. The CDR3 loop spans 14 amino acids. The TCR cDNA carried a universal primer site and UMIs from 5'RACE template switching. Each CDR3 protein gets one entry after TCRdb re-called the 5' RACE reads with MiXCR. The sample lists roughly 340,000 distinct CDR3 sequences, roughly 9.4% occurring once. Whole-study results and caveats: Clonotype sharing between CD4 and CD8 compartments was small. Within FACS-sorted repertoires, abundant clonotypes contaminating from the bulk population could be present.

The chain recombines TRBV6-2 or TRBV6-3 with TRBJ2-1; D is perhaps TRBD2 (6 bases). The sample here was PBMCs, taken on the day of the first yellow fever vaccination. The TCR was taken from a man aged 18 to 35 who received the YFV17D yellow fever vaccine. The CDR3: CASSYPTSLREQFF. CDR3 sequence (DNA): TGTGCCAGCAGTTACCCCACTAGCCTTCGTGAGCAGTTCTTC.